Listed below are T cell receptor beta chains from one sample, sequenced in a study of blood T cell repertoires in COVID-19. The protocol was immunoSEQ multiplex PCR, while the TCRdb copy is restricted to in-frame clones and leaves out a portion. Among 39,000 or so clones listed, around 81% were seen once. Specimen: peripheral blood. Receptors originate from a man aged 40-49 years with active or convalescent COVID-19. The CDR3 runs from the conserved cysteine through the conserved F or W. The D gene is left open where the match is weak. Expanded clones get a size class; other rows say once, few or many, or leave the size out.

TRBV4-3	NA	TRBJ1-1	15	NA	CASSQEFRENTEAFF	TGCGCCAGCAGCCAAGAATTTCGGGAAAACACTGAAGCTTTCTTT
TRBV6-5	few	TRBJ1-2	14	NA	CASHVMGTNYGYTF	TGTGCCAGCCACGTCATGGGCACTAACTATGGCTACACCTTC
TRBV20-1	few	TRBJ1-2	12	TRBD1	CSASGTVYGYTF	TGCAGTGCTAGTGGGACAGTCTATGGCTACACCTTC
TRBV6-1	NA	TRBJ2-3	15	NA	CASSEGEHQRGTQYF	TGTGCCAGCAGTGAAGGGGAACACCAAAGGGGTACGCAGTATTTT
TRBV5-4	few	TRBJ2-7	13	NA	CASSRQEEYEQYF	TGTGCCAGCAGCCGCCAAGAGGAATACGAGCAGTACTTC
TRBV29-1	NA	TRBJ1-3	13	NA	CSVEGRDGNTIYF	TGCAGCGTTGAGGGCAGGGATGGAAACACCATATATTTT
TRBV28	NA	TRBJ1-2	13	NA	CASSLAGFYGYTF	TGTGCCAGCAGTTTGGCCGGGTTCTATGGCTACACCTTC
TRBV6-5	NA	TRBJ2-7	14	NA	CASRPRVNSYEQYF	TGTGCCAGCAGACCCCGGGTGAATTCCTACGAGCAGTACTTC
TRBV6-5	few	TRBJ1-5	15	NA	CASLQGGPLSQPQHF	TGTGCCAGTCTACAGGGTGGGCCTTTGTCCCAGCCCCAGCATTTT
TRBV5-1	NA	TRBJ2-1	13	NA	CASSLGLINEQFF	TGCGCCAGCAGCTTGGGACTGATCAATGAGCAGTTCTTC
TRBV30	NA	TRBJ2-7	12	NA	CAWSQTGHEQYF	TGTGCCTGGAGTCAGACAGGCCACGAGCAGTACTTC
TRBV4-2	few	TRBJ1-6	16	TRBD1	CASSQDTGGGNSPLHF	TGTGCCAGCAGCCAAGACACAGGGGGCGGGAATTCACCCCTCCACTTT
TRBV2	NA	TRBJ1-5	15	TRBD1	CASSEGQGSNQPQHF	TGTGCCAGCAGTGAGGGACAGGGGAGCAATCAGCCCCAGCATTTT
TRBV7-2	NA	TRBJ2-1	16	TRBD2	CASSLSSGLVYNEQFF	TGTGCCAGCAGCTTATCTAGCGGGCTTGTCTACAATGAGCAGTTCTTC
TRBV7-2	NA	TRBJ2-3	14	TRBD2	CASSTRLATDTQYF	TGTGCCAGCAGCACCCGACTAGCCACAGATACGCAGTATTTT
TRBV5-1	NA	TRBJ2-1	13	NA	CASSVGPRNEQFF	TGCGCCAGCAGCGTGGGACCGCGGAATGAGCAGTTCTTC
TRBV3-1/TRBV3-2	NA	TRBJ2-2	13	NA	CASSLGAPGELFF	TGTGCCAGCAGCCTCGGTGCCCCCGGGGAGCTGTTTTTT
TRBV7-3	once	TRBJ2-1	14	TRBD2	CARNIAGGPDEQFF	TGTGCCAGGAATATAGCGGGGGGCCCGGATGAGCAGTTCTTC
TRBV6-5	NA	TRBJ2-1	14	TRBD1	CASGPDRSYNEQFF	TGTGCCAGCGGACCGGACAGGTCCTACAATGAGCAGTTCTTC
TRBV10-1	many	TRBJ1-2	13	NA	CASSESQGYGYTF	TGCGCCAGCAGTGAGAGCCAGGGGTATGGCTACACCTTC
TRBV12-5	once	TRBJ2-3	16	TRBD1	CASGPSGTGSTDTQYF	TGTGCTAGTGGACCTTCCGGGACAGGCAGCACAGATACGCAGTATTTT
TRBV2	NA	TRBJ2-3	15	TRBD2	CASSLSGTSTDTQYF	TGTGCCAGCAGTCTCAGCGGGACTAGCACAGATACGCAGTATTTT
TRBV15	NA	TRBJ1-5	12	NA	CATSGAGQPQHF	TGTGCCACCAGCGGGGCAGGGCAGCCCCAGCATTTT
TRBV2	once	TRBJ2-3	14	NA	CASSEVAVTDTQYF	TGTGCCAGCAGTGAAGTAGCGGTCACAGATACGCAGTATTTT
TRBV18	once	TRBJ2-1	15	NA	CASSRTEGGFVEQFF	TGTGCCAGCTCAAGGACTGAGGGCGGGTTTGTTGAGCAGTTCTTC
TRBV30	NA	TRBJ2-7	13	NA	CAWNGAIGYEQYF	TGTGCCTGGAATGGGGCCATAGGGTACGAGCAGTACTTC
TRBV4-1	NA	TRBJ1-1	15	NA	CASSQDEGVNTEAFF	TGCGCCAGCAGCCAAGACGAGGGGGTGAACACTGAAGCTTTCTTT
TRBV7-2	NA	TRBJ1-4	14	NA	CASSSGQPNEKLFF	TGTGCCAGCAGCTCCGGACAGCCTAATGAAAAACTGTTTTTT
TRBV18	NA	TRBJ2-5	15	TRBD2	CASSTILTSGETQYF	TGTGCCAGCTCAACCATCTTGACTAGCGGAGAGACCCAGTACTTC
TRBV7-9	NA	TRBJ1-2	13	NA	CASSLPGLDGYTF	TGTGCCAGCAGCTTACCGGGTTTGGATGGCTACACCTTC
TRBV13	NA	TRBJ2-7	18	NA	CASSLTGFGETKSYEQYF	TGTGCCAGCAGCTTAACGGGATTCGGTGAGACTAAAAGCTACGAGCAGTACTTC
TRBV11-3	few	TRBJ2-2	14	NA	CASSALGGTGELFF	TGTGCCAGCAGCGCCCTCGGAGGCACCGGGGAGCTGTTTTTT
TRBV5-1	NA	TRBJ2-1	15	NA	CASSLNGGEYNEQFF	TGCGCCAGCAGCTTGAACGGCGGGGAGTACAATGAGCAGTTCTTC
TRBV18	NA	TRBJ1-1	12	NA	CASSTGTLEAFF	TGTGCCAGCTCCACAGGAACCCTCGAAGCTTTCTTT
TRBV4-3	once	TRBJ2-3	15	NA	CASSLSQDSTDTQYF	TGCGCCAGCAGCCTTTCCCAGGATAGCACAGATACGCAGTATTTT
TRBV6-4	NA	TRBJ2-1	16	NA	CASSAWLAASYNEQFF	TGTGCCAGCAGTGCCTGGTTGGCGGCTTCCTACAATGAGCAGTTCTTC
TRBV19	NA	TRBJ1-1	17	NA	CASSPPRGGMMNTEAFF	TGTGCCAGTAGTCCTCCAAGGGGGGGGATGATGAACACTGAAGCTTTCTTT
TRBV5-1	NA	TRBJ2-5	12	NA	CASSTGLETQYF	TGCGCCAGCAGTACAGGTCTAGAGACCCAGTACTTC
TRBV28	NA	TRBJ2-7	13	TRBD1	CASSSRDSYEQYF	TGTGCCAGCAGTTCCCGGGACAGTTACGAGCAGTACTTC
TRBV6-4	NA	TRBJ2-2	14	NA	CASSIAENTGELFF	TGTGCCAGCAGTATTGCGGAGAACACCGGGGAGCTGTTTTTT
TRBV6-5	NA	TRBJ1-6	14	NA	CASSYSMTDSPLHF	TGTGCCAGCAGTTACTCCATGACTGATTCACCCCTCCACTTT
TRBV5-1	NA	TRBJ2-7	15	NA	CASSPGLTSSYEQYF	TGCGCCAGCAGCCCCGGCCTCACTAGCTCCTACGAGCAGTACTTC
TRBV28	NA	TRBJ2-7	16	NA	CASSFSPGVGTYEQYF	TGTGCCAGCAGTTTCTCGCCGGGAGTTGGGACCTACGAGCAGTACTTC
TRBV27	NA	TRBJ2-7	14	NA	CASSLRQGVIEQYF	TGTGCCAGCAGTTTAAGGCAGGGTGTAATCGAGCAGTACTTC
TRBV6-5	NA	TRBJ2-2	14	TRBD2	CASTARGETGELFF	TGTGCCAGCACTGCTCGGGGGGAAACCGGGGAGCTGTTTTTT
TRBV18	NA	TRBJ1-4	14	NA	CASSTGTLTEKLFF	TGTGCCAGCTCAACAGGGACCCTTACTGAAAAACTGTTTTTT
TRBV6-5	once	TRBJ2-3	14	NA	CASSYSKGADTQYF	TGTGCCAGCAGTTACTCGAAGGGGGCAGATACGCAGTATTTT
TRBV12-3/TRBV12-4	NA	TRBJ1-2	13	NA	CASGGRNNYGYTF	TGTGCCTCCGGGGGGCGAAACAACTATGGCTACACCTTC
TRBV12-3/TRBV12-4	NA	TRBJ2-7	12	NA	CASSEQGYEQYF	TGTGCCAGCAGTGAACAGGGCTACGAGCAGTACTTC
TRBV6-5	NA	TRBJ1-1	14	NA	CASRAEVGGTEAFF	TGTGCCAGCAGGGCGGAGGTAGGAGGCACTGAAGCTTTCTTT
TRBV5-1	NA	TRBJ2-1	16	NA	CASSLRGSSSYNEQFF	TGCGCCAGCAGCTTGCGGGGATCGAGCTCCTACAATGAGCAGTTCTTC
TRBV7-2	few	TRBJ2-3	18	NA	CASSLGLGAHLGTDTQYF	TGTGCCAGCAGCTTAGGACTGGGAGCCCACCTGGGCACAGATACGCAGTATTTT
TRBV11-2	NA	TRBJ2-7	16	TRBD2	CASSVGAGTSGYEQYF	TGTGCCAGCAGCGTAGGAGCCGGGACTAGCGGTTACGAGCAGTACTTC
TRBV4-1	NA	TRBJ2-1	15	TRBD1	CASSQGQGIIYEQFF	TGCGCCAGCAGCCAGGGACAGGGGATCATCTATGAGCAGTTCTTC
TRBV12-3/TRBV12-4	NA	TRBJ1-1	12	NA	CASSFRNTEAFF	TGTGCCAGCAGTTTCAGAAACACTGAAGCTTTCTTT